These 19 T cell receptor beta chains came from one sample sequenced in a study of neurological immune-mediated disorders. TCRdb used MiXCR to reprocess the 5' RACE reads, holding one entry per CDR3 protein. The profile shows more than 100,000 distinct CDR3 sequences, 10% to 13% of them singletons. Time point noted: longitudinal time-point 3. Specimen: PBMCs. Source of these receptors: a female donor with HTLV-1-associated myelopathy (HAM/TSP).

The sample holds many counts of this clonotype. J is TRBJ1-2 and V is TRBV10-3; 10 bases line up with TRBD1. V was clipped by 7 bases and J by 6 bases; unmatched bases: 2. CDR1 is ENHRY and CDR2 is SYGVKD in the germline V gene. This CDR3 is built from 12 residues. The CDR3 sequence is CAITGTGDGYTF. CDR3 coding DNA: TGTGCCATCACTGGGACAGGGGATGGCTACACCTTC.

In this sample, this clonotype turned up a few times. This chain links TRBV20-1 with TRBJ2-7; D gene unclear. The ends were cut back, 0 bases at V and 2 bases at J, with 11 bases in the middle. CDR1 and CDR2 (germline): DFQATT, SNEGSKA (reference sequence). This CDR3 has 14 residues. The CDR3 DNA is TGCAGTGCTAGAGATTACACAGTTACCTACGAGCAGTACTTC. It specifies CSARDYTVTYEQYF.

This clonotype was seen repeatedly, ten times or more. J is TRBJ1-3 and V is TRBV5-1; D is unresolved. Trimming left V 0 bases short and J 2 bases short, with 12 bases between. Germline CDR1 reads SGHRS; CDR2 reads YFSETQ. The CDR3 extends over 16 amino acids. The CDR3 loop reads CASSLAHGGAGNTIYF. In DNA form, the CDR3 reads TGCGCCAGCAGCTTGGCTCACGGCGGTGCTGGAAACACCATATATTTT.

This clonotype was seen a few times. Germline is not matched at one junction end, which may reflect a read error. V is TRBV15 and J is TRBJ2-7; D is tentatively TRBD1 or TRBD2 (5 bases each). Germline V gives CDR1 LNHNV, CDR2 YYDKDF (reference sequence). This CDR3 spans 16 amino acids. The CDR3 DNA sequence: TGTGCTACCAGCAGGGATTCTCGACGAGGGGACTACGAGCAGTACTTC. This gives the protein CATSRDSRRGDYEQYF.

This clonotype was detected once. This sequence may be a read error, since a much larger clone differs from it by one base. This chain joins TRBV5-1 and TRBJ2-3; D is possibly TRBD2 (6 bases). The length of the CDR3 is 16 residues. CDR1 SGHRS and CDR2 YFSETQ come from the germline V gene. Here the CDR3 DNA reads TGCGCCAGCAGCTTGGCCGGGACTCAGAGCATAGATACGCAGTATTTT. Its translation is CASSLAGTQSIDTQYF.

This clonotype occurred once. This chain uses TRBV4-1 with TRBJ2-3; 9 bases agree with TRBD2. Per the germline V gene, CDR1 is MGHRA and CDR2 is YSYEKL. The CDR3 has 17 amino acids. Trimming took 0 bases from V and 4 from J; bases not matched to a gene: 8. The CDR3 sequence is CASSQDRGGGAPDTQYF. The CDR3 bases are TGCGCCAGCAGCCAAGATCGGGGCGGGGGGGCCCCAGATACGCAGTATTTT.

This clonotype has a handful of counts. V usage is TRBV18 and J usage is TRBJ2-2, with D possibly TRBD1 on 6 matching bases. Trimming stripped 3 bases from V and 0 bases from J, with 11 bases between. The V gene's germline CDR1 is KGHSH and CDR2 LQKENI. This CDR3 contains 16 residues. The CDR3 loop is CASSPGQPANTGELFF. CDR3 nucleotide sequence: TGTGCCAGCTCACCGGGACAACCTGCGAACACCGGGGAGCTGTTTTTT.

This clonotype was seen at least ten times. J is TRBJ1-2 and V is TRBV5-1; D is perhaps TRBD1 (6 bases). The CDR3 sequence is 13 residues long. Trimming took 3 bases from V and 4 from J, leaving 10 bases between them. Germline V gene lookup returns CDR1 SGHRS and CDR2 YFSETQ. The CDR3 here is CASSSGQPYGYTF. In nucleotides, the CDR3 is TGCGCCAGCAGCTCCGGACAGCCCTATGGCTACACCTTC.

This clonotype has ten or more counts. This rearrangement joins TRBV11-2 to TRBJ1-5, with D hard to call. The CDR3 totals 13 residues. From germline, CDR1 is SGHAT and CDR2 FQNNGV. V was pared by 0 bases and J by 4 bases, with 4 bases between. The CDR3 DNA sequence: TGTGCCAGCAGCTTAGAAAATAATCAGCCCCAGCATTTT. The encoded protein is CASSLENNQPQHF. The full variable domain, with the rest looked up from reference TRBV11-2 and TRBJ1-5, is EAGVAQSPRYKIIEKRQSVAFWCNPISGHATLYWYQQILGQGPKLLIQFQNNGVVDDSQLPKDRFSAERLKGVDSTLKIQPAKLEDSAVYLCASSLENNQPQHFGDGTRLSIL.

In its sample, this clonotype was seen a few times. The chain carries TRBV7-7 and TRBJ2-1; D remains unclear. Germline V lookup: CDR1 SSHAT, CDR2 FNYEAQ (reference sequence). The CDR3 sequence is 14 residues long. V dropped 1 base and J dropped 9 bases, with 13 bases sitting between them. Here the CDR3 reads CASSLGTAFGEQFF. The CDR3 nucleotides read TGTGCCAGCAGCTTAGGGACGGCCTTTGGTGAGCAGTTCTTC.

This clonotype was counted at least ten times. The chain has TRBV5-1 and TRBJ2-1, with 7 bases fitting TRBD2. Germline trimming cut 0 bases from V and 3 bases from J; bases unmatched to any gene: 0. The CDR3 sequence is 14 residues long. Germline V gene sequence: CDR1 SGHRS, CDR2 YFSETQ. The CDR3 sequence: CASSLGDYYNEQFF. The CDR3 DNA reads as TGCGCCAGCAGCTTGGGGGACTACTACAATGAGCAGTTCTTC.

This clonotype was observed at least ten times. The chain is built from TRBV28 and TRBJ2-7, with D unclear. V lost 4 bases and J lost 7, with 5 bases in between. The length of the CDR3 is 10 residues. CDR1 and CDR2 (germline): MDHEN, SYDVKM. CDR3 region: CASSSREQYF. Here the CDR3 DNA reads TGTGCCAGCAGTTCCAGGGAGCAGTACTTC.

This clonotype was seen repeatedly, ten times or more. CDR3 sequence reads: CASSRGQGVTQYF. The CDR3 DNA sequence: TGCGCCAGCAGCCGAGGACAGGGAGTGACCCAGTACTTC. This chain joins TRBV4-1 and TRBJ2-5, with 8 nucleotides matching TRBD1. J was trimmed by 7 bases and V by 4 bases; bases with no gene match: 5. Germline V gives CDR1 MGHRA, CDR2 YSYEKL. The CDR3 length is 13 residues.

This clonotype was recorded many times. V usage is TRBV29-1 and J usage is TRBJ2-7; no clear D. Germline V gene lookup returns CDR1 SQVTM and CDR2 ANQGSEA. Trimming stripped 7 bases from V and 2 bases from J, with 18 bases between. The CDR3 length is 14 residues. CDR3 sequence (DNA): TGCAGCGCCCGAGCAGGTGTCCCTACCTACGAGCAGTACTTC. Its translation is CSARAGVPTYEQYF.

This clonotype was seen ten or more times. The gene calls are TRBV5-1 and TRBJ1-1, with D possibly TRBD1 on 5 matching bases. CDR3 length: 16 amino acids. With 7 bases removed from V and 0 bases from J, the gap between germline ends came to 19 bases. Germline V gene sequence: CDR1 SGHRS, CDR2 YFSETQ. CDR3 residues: CASGSSGTGLNTEAFF. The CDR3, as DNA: TGCGCCAGCGGGTCATCAGGGACGGGTTTGAACACTGAAGCTTTCTTT. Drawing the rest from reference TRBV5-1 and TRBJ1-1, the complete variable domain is KAGVTQTPRYLIKTRGQQVTLSCSPISGHRSVSWYQQTPGQGLQFLFEYFSETQRNKGNFPGRFSGRQFSNSRSEMNVSTLELGDSALYLCASGSSGTGLNTEAFFGQGTRLTVV.

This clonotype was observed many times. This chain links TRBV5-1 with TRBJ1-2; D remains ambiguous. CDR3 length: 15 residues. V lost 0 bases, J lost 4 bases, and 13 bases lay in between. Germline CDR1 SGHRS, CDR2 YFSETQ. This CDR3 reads CASSLESAQPYGYTF. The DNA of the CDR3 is TGCGCCAGCAGCTTGGAGTCGGCCCAGCCCTATGGCTACACCTTC. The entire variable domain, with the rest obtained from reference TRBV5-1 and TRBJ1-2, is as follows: KAGVTQTPRYLIKTRGQQVTLSCSPISGHRSVSWYQQTPGQGLQFLFEYFSETQRNKGNFPGRFSGRQFSNSRSEMNVSTLELGDSALYLCASSLESAQPYGYTFGSGTRLTVV.

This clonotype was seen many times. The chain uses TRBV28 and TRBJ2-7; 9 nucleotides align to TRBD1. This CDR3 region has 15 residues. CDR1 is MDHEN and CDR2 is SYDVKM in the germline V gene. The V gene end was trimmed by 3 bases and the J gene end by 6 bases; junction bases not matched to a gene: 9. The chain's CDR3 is CASSFPGTGFSEQYF. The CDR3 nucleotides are TGTGCCAGCAGTTTTCCCGGGACAGGGTTTTCCGAGCAGTACTTC.

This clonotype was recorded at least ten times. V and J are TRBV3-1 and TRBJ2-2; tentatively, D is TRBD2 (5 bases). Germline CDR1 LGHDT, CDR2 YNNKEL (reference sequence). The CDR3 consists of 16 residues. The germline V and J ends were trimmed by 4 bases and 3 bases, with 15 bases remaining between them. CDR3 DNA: TGTGCCAGCAGCCGGACTGTGGGGATTTACACCGGGGAGCTGTTTTTT. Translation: CASSRTVGIYTGELFF.

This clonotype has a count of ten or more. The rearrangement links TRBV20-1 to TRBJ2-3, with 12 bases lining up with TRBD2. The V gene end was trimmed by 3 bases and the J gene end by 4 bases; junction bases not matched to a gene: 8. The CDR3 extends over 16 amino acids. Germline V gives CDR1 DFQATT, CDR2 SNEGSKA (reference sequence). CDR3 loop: CSASPILAGGPDTQYF. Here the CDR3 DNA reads TGCAGTGCTAGCCCCATCCTAGCGGGGGGGCCAGATACGCAGTATTTT.